This T cell receptor beta chain was sequenced in a study of Ad26.COV2.S vaccination and SARS-CoV-2 variants. About the study: Donor had been placed in the Ad26.COV2.S arm of the COV1001 trial.

Per germline, CDR1 SGHTA and CDR2 FQGNSA. The CDR3 extends over 16 amino acids. With V trimmed by 1 base and J by 4 bases, 7 bases remained unmatched. On this clone itself: The antigen is unknown.

Treatment meaning: around 19 received Ad26.COV2.S at low or high dose, single or two shots; 5 received placebo; per-sample allocation not given. It was on day 63 after the first vaccine or placebo injection that samples were taken. Vaccination used an Ad26 vector expressing Wuhan-strain SARS-CoV-2 spike. The repertoire was sequenced with immunoSEQ multiplex PCR; TCRdb's copy has only in-frame clones and lacks some. The sample shows about 440,000 clones, 90% of them seen only once. Whole-study results and caveats: Substantial breadth in spike-specific CD8+ and CD4+ T cell responses was reportedly seen after vaccination. The TCR breadth and depth analyses may have understated or missed part of the total T cell responses.

V gene TRBV7-2 combines with J gene TRBJ2-3; 8 bases match TRBD2. This receptor was taken from a person aged 18-60 years who received the Ad26.COV2.S COVID-19 vaccine or a placebo. The specimen comprised peripheral blood, sampled in a trial of Ad26.COV2.S vaccine versus placebo. This CDR3 reads CASSLDVGRAPDTQYF. The DNA of the CDR3 is TGTGCCAGCAGCTTAGATGTCGGGAGGGCCCCAGATACGCAGTATTTT.